Listed below are T cell receptor beta chains from one sample, sequenced in a study of T cell responses to AZD1222 COVID-19 vaccine. Sequenced by immunoSEQ multiplex PCR; TCRdb stores in-frame clones only, minus some. The repertoire has about 110,000 clones, approximately 89% of them found once; the top ten carry over 3%. This specimen consisted of peripheral blood, obtained on day 0 of MenACWY control vaccination. Receptor source: an adult in good health. The conserved cysteine and the conserved F or W are not part of the CDR3 here.

CDR3aa,v_gene,j_gene
ASSSQHKAETQY,TRBV4-3,TRBJ2-5
ATSGLANTYNEQF,TRBV15,TRBJ2-1
ASSVGPGLIDTQY,TRBV9,TRBJ2-3
ASSQGSGGDGYT,TRBV4-2,TRBJ1-2
ASSLNDRGFYGYT,TRBV7-3,TRBJ1-2
SVVWWGPRSGYT,TRBV29-1,TRBJ1-2
ASSPQGGNTEAF,TRBV7-3,TRBJ1-1
ASSQLWGADTEAF,TRBV3-1/TRBV3-2,TRBJ1-1
ASSQPRDSLKETQY,TRBV4-1,TRBJ2-5
ASSDATGAYNSPLH,TRBV2,TRBJ1-6
AWSVEGKRGNR,TRBV30,TRBJ2-4
ASSLGVGTEAF,TRBV5-1,TRBJ1-1
ASSTKTGGRVEQY,TRBV28,TRBJ2-7
ASSQHQETQY,TRBV6-2/TRBV6-3,TRBJ2-5
AWTTRGGVAF,TRBV30,TRBJ1-1
ASSATGGFGYT,TRBV3-1/TRBV3-2,TRBJ1-2
ASSQGQVMNTEAF,TRBV4-3,TRBJ1-1
ASSLYGGHQPQH,TRBV7-8,TRBJ1-5
ASSKSVGASYNSPLH,TRBV14,TRBJ1-6
ASSAGTAWTF,TRBV11-2,TRBJ1-1
ASSFVETGEYNSPLH,TRBV7-9,TRBJ1-6
ASSYSMRGLSDTQY,TRBV6-5,TRBJ2-3
ASSYSRGARSEQY,TRBV6-5,TRBJ2-7
ASSLAPSGGYEQY,TRBV5-8,TRBJ2-7
AIRTERAEQF,TRBV10-3,TRBJ2-1